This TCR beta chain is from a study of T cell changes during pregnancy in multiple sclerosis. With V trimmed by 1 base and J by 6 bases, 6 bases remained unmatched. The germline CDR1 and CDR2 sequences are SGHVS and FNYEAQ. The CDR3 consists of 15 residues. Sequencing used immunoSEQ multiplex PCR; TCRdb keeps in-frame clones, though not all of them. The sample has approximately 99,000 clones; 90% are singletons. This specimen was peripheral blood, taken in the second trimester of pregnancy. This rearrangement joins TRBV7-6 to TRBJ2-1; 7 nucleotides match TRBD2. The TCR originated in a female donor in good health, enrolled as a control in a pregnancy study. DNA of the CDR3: TGTGCCAGCAGCTTAGACCTACGGGGGGTCAATGAGCAGTTCTTC. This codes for CASSLDLRGVNEQFF.